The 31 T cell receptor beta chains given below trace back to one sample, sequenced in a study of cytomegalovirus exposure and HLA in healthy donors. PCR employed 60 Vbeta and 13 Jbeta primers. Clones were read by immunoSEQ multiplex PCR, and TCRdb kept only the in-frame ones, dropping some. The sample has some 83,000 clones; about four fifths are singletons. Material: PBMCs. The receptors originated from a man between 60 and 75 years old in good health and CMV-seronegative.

The CDR3 nucleotides are TGCGCCAGCACCGAGGGAGAGGGCAATACTCGCAATGAGCAGTTCTTC. Amino acids: CASTEGEGNTRNEQFF. This chain joins TRBV5-1 and TRBJ2-1; possibly TRBD2 for D (5 bases). CDR3 length: 16 residues. CDR1 SGHRS and CDR2 YFSETQ come from the germline V gene. Trimming cost V 6 bases and J 6 bases, with 22 bases left between them.

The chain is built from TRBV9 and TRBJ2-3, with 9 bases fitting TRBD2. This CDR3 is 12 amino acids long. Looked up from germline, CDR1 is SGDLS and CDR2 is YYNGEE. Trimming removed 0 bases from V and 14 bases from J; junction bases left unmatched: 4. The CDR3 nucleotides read TGTGCCAGCAGCGTAGGAGGGACTAGCATGTATTTT. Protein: CASSVGGTSMYF.

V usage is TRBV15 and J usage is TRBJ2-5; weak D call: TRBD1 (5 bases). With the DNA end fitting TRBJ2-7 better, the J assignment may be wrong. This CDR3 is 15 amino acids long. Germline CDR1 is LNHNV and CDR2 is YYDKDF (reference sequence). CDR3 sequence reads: CATSRDRAGSGEQYF. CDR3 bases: TGTGCCACCAGCAGAGATCGGGCAGGGTCAGGCGAGCAGTACTTC.

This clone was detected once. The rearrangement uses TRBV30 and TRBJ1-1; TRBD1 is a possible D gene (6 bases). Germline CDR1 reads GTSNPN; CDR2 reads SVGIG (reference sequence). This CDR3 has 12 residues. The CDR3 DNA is TGTGCTACGAGGGGGAAAGTCACTGAAGCTTTCTTT. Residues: CATRGKVTEAFF. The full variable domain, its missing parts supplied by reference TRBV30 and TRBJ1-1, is SQTIHQWPATLVQPVGSPLSLECTVEGTSNPNLYWYRQAAGRGLQLLFYSVGIGQISSEVPQNLSASRPQDRQFILSSKKLLLSDSGFYLCATRGKVTEAFFGQGTRLTVV.

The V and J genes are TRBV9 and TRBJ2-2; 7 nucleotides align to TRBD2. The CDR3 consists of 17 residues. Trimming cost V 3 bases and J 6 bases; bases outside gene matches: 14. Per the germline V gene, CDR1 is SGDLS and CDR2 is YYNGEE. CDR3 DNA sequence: TGTGCCAGCAGCGCCCTTGGGGGGGGGTCCACGTCCGGGGAGCTGTTTTTT. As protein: CASSALGGGSTSGELFF.

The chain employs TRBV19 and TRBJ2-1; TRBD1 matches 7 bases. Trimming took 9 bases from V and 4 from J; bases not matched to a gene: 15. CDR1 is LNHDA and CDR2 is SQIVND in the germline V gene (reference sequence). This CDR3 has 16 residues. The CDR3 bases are TGTGCCAGCTCCGGGACAGCTAGCCCTAGGTACAATGAGCAGTTCTTC. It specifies CASSGTASPRYNEQFF.

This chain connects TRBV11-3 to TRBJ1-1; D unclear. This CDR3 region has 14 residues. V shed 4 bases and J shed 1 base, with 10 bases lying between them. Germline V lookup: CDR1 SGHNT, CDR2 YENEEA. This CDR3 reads CASSSTRQNTEAFF. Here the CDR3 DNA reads TGTGCCAGCAGCTCAACTCGACAGAACACTGAAGCTTTCTTT.

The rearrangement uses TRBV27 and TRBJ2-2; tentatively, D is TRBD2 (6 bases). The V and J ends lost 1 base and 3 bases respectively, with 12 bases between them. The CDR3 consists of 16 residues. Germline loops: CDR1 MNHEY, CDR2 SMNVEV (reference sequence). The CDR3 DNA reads TGTGCCAGCAGTTTATTCGGGGGTCGGTACACCGGGGAGCTGTTTTTT. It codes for CASSLFGGRYTGELFF.

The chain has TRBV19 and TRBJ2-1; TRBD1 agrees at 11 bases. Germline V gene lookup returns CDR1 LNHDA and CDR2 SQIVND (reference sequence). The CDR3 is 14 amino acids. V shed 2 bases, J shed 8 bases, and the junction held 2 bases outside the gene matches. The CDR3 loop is CASSIRTGGHEQFF. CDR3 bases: TGTGCCAGTAGTATACGGACAGGGGGCCATGAGCAGTTCTTC.

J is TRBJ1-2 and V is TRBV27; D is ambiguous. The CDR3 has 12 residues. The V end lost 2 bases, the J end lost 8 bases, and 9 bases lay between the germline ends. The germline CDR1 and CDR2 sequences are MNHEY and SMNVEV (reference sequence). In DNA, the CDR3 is TGTGCCAGCAGTTTAGGAGGGAAAGGCTACACCTTC. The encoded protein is CASSLGGKGYTF.

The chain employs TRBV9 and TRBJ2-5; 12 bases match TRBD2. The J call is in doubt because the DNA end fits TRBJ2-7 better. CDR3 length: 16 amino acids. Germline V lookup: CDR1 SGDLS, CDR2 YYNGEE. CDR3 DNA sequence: TGTGCCAGCAGCGTAGGACTAGCGGGGGCCGCCTACGAGCAGTACTTC. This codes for CASSVGLAGAAYEQYF.

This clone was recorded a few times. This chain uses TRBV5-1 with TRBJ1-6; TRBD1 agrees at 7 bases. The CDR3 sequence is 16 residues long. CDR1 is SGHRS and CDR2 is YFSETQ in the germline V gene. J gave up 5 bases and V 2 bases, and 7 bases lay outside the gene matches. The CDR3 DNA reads TGCGCCAGCAGCTTACAGGGGACCACGGATAATTCACCCCTCCACTTT. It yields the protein CASSLQGTTDNSPLHF.

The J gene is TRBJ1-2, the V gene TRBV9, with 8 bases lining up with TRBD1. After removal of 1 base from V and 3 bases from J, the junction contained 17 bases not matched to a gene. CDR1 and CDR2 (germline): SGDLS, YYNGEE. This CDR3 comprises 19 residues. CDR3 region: CASSVNIATGASSDYGYTF. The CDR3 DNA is TGTGCCAGCAGCGTAAACATTGCGACAGGGGCTTCTTCGGACTATGGCTACACCTTC.

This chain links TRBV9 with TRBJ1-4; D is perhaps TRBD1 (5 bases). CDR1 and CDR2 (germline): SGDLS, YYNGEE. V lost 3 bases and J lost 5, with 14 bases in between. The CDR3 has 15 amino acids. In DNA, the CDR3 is TGTGCCAGCAGCGCCTTCGGCCGGGGGAATGAAAAACTGTTTTTT. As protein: CASSAFGRGNEKLFF.

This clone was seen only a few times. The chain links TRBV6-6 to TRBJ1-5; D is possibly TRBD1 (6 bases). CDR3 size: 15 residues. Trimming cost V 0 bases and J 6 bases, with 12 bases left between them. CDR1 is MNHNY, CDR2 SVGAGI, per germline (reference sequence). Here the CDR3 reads CASSYSSAGAQPQHF. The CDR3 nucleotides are TGTGCCAGCAGTTACTCGAGTGCGGGGGCTCAGCCCCAGCATTTT.

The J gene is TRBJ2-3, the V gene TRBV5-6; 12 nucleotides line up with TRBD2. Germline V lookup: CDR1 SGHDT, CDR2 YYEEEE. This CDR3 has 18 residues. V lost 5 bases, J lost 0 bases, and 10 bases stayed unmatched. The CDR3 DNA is TGTGCCAGCAGGCCGCTAGCGGGGGGGTCCCTGAGCACAGATACGCAGTATTTT. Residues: CASRPLAGGSLSTDTQYF.

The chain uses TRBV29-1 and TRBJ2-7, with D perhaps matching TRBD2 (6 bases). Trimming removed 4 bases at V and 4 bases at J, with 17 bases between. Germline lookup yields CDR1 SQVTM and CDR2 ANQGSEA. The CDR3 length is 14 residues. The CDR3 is CSVAPGRRTYEQYF. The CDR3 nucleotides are TGCAGCGTTGCACCTGGGAGGAGGACTTACGAGCAGTACTTC.

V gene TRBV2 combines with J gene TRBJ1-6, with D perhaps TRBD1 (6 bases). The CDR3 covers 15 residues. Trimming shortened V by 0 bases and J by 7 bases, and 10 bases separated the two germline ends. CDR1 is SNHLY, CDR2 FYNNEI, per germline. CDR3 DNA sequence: TGTGCCAGCAGTGAAGCGAGGACAGACAATTCACCCCTCCACTTT. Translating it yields CASSEARTDNSPLHF.

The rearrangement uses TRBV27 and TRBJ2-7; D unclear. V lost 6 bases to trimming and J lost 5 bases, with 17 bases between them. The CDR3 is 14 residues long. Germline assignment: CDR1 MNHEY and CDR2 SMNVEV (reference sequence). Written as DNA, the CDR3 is TGTGCCAGCAGCCCCAACATGATCCAGGACGAGCAGTACTTC. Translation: CASSPNMIQDEQYF.

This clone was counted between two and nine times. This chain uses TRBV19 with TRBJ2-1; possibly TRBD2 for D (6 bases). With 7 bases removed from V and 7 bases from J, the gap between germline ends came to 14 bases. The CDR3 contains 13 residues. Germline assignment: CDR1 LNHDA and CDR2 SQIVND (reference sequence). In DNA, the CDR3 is TGTGCCAGTACCCTTCTGGGGGGAAATGAGCAGTTCTTC. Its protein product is CASTLLGGNEQFF.

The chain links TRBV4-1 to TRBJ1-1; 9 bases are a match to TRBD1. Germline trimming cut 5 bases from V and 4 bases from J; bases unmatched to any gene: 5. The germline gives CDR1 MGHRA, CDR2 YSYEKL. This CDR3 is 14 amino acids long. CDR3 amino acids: CASSLQGAGTEAFF. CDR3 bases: TGCGCCAGCAGCTTACAGGGGGCTGGCACTGAAGCTTTCTTT.

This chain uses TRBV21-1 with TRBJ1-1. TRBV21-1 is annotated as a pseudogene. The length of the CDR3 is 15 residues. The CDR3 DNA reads TGTGCCAGCAGCACCCCCACGGGGGTGAACACTGAAGCTTTCTTT. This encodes CASSTPTGVNTEAFF.

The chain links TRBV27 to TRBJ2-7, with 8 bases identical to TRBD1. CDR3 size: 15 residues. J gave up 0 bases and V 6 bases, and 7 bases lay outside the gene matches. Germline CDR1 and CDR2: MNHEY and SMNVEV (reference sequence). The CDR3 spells CASRQQGVYSYEQYF. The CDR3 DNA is TGTGCCAGCAGGCAACAGGGGGTTTACTCCTACGAGCAGTACTTC.

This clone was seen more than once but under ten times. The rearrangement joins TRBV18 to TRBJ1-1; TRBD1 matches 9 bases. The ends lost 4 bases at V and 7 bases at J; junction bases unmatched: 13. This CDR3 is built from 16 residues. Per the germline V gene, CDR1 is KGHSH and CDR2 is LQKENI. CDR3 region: CASSRRQGEYGVEAFF. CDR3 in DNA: TGTGCCAGCTCACGACGACAGGGGGAGTACGGGGTTGAAGCTTTCTTT.

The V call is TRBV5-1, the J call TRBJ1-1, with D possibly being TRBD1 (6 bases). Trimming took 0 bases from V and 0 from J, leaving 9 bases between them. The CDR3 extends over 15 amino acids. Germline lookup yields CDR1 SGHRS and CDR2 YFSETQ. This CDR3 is CASSLEGGVNTEAFF. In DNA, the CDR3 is TGCGCCAGCAGCTTGGAAGGGGGGGTGAACACTGAAGCTTTCTTT.

In DNA, the CDR3 is TGTGCCAGTCAGTTACAAATACCTAGCAATCAGCCCCAGCATTTT. It translates to CASQLQIPSNQPQHF. The chain joins TRBV19 to TRBJ1-5, with D hard to call. Germline CDR1 reads LNHDA; CDR2 reads SQIVND (reference sequence). V lost 8 bases and J lost 0, with 14 bases in between. The CDR3 totals 15 residues.

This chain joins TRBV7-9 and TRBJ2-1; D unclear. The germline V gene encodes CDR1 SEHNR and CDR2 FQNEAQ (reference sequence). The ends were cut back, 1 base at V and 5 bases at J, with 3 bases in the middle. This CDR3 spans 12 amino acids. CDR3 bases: TGTGCCAGCAGCTTAGTAAACAATGAGCAGTTCTTC. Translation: CASSLVNNEQFF.

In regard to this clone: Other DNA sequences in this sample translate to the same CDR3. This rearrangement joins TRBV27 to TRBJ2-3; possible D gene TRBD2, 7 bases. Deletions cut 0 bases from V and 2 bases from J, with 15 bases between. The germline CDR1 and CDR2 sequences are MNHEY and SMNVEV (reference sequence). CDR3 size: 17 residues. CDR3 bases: TGTGCCAGCAGTTTATCGGGCGGGGGCTCGATCACAGATACGCAGTATTTT. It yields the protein CASSLSGGGSITDTQYF.

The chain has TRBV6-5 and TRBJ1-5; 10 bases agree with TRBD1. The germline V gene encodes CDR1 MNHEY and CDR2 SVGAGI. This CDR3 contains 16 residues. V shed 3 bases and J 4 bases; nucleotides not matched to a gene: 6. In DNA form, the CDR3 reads TGTGCCAGCAGTTATTACGGGACAGGGGCGAATCAGCCCCAGCATTTT. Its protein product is CASSYYGTGANQPQHF.

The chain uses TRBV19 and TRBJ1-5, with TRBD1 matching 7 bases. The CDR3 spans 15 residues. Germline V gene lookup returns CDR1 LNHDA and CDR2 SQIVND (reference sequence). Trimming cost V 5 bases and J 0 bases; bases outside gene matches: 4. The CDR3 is CASSPTGNSNQPQHF. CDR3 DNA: TGTGCCAGTAGTCCGACAGGGAATAGCAATCAGCCCCAGCATTTT.

Written as DNA, the CDR3 is TGTGCCAGCAGCCCGCCCGGAGCGGTGAACACCGGGGAGCTGTTTTTT. This encodes CASSPPGAVNTGELFF. The rearrangement uses TRBV7-3 and TRBJ2-2, with D perhaps matching TRBD2 (5 bases). Trimming cost V 5 bases and J 1 base, with 14 bases left between them. The CDR3 is made up of 16 amino acids. CDR1 and CDR2 (germline): SGHTA, FQGTGA.